This is a list of T cell receptor beta chains from one sample in a study of graft-versus-host responses after intestinal transplantation. The method was immunoSEQ multiplex PCR; TCRdb's version includes in-frame clones alone and lacks a portion of them. The sample includes 110,000 to 150,000 clones, about nine tenths of them seen just once. The antigens of these receptors remain unknown. Sequences were derived from unstimulated CD4+ T cells sorted from spleen or lymph node cells, sampled before intestinal transplant. These TCRs come from a human donor who received an intestinal transplant. CDR3s include the opening cysteine and the closing phenylalanine or tryptophan. Each record gives: D gene, J gene, clone size, V gene, CDR3 protein, CDR3 DNA. A D gene is named only where the DNA matches it firmly. Not every row has a clone size; where given, it reads once, few, many or a size class.

>NA|TRBJ2-3|NA|TRBV7-2
CASSLIFLDTQYF
TGTGCCAGCAGCTTAATCTTCCTGGATACGCAGTATTTT
>NA|TRBJ1-3|NA|TRBV28
CASRPRGEGNTIYF
TGTGCCAGCAGACCTCGAGGGGAGGGAAACACCATATATTTT
>TRBD2|TRBJ2-2|NA|TRBV19
CASSPRGSGILNTGELFF
TGTGCCAGTAGTCCTCGGGGTAGCGGGATCTTAAACACCGGGGAGCTGTTTTTT
>TRBD2|TRBJ2-1|NA|TRBV2
CATLTPGLAGEQFF
TGTGCCACATTAACCCCGGGACTAGCGGGCGAGCAGTTCTTC
>TRBD2|TRBJ2-5|NA|TRBV28
CASGILADQETQYF
TGTGCCAGCGGAATACTAGCGGACCAAGAGACCCAGTACTTC
>NA|TRBJ2-3|NA|TRBV7-2
CASSSSGTYTDTQYF
TGTGCCAGCAGCTCGTCCGGGACTTACACAGATACGCAGTATTTT
>NA|TRBJ2-2|NA|TRBV5-1
CASSVTPGVNTGELFF
TGCGCCAGCAGCGTCACCCCGGGGGTGAACACCGGGGAGCTGTTTTTT
>TRBD1|TRBJ2-2|NA|TRBV28
CASKGGQGATGELFF
TGTGCCAGCAAGGGAGGACAGGGGGCGACCGGGGAGCTGTTTTTT
>TRBD1|TRBJ2-7|NA|TRBV6-1
CASSRTGVEQYF
TGTGCCAGCAGTAGGACAGGGGTCGAGCAGTACTTC
>NA|TRBJ2-6|NA|TRBV5-4
CASSLGTSGANVLTF
TGTGCCAGCAGCTTGGGGACATCTGGGGCCAACGTCCTGACTTTC
>NA|TRBJ2-6|NA|TRBV9
CASSPSSSSGANVLTF
TGTGCCAGCAGCCCCTCCAGCAGCTCTGGGGCCAACGTCCTGACTTTC
>NA|TRBJ1-1|NA|TRBV28
CASRSHGAVRTEAFF
TGTGCCAGCAGGTCCCACGGGGCAGTCCGGACTGAAGCTTTCTTT
>TRBD1|TRBJ1-5|NA|TRBV6-5
CASSYFTGGSNQPQHF
TGTGCCAGCAGTTACTTCACAGGGGGTAGCAATCAGCCCCAGCATTTT
>NA|TRBJ2-3|NA|TRBV25-1
CASSSLTDTQYF
TGTGCCAGCAGTAGCCTCACAGATACGCAGTATTTT
>NA|TRBJ2-6|NA|TRBV21-1
CASNLQGEWFGANVLTF
TGTGCCAGCAACCTACAGGGAGAATGGTTCGGGGCCAACGTCCTGACTTTC
>NA|TRBJ1-4|NA|TRBV28
CASSFFTDRLKLFF
TGTGCCAGCAGTTTTTTTACGGATCGGTTGAAACTGTTTTTT
>NA|TRBJ2-7|once|TRBV5-5
CASSLSGTQYTYEQYF
TGTGCCAGCAGCTTGTCGGGGACACAATACACCTACGAGCAGTACTTC
>TRBD2|TRBJ2-7|NA|TRBV18
CASSPTTSGFYEQYF
TGTGCCAGCTCACCAACTACTAGCGGCTTCTACGAGCAGTACTTC
>NA|TRBJ1-4|NA|TRBV7-8
CASSLAGRNEKLFF
TGTGCCAGCAGCTTAGCGGGCAGAAATGAAAAACTGTTTTTT
>NA|TRBJ2-5|few|TRBV5-1
CASSSQETQYF
TGCGCCAGCAGCTCCCAAGAGACCCAGTACTTC
>NA|TRBJ1-2|NA|TRBV5-1
CASSPGSGASYGYTF
TGCGCCAGCAGCCCGGGGTCTGGGGCCTCCTATGGCTACACCTTC
>NA|TRBJ2-1|NA|TRBV28
CASSPTSNIHNEQFF
TGTGCCAGCAGCCCGACTAGTAACATCCACAATGAGCAGTTCTTC
>NA|TRBJ2-7|NA|TRBV11-3
CASSTAGANEQYF
TGTGCCAGCAGTACGGCAGGGGCCAACGAGCAGTACTTC
>TRBD2|TRBJ2-1|NA|TRBV5-4
CASSGGTSGYNEQFF
TGTGCCAGCAGCGGCGGGACTAGCGGTTACAATGAGCAGTTCTTC
>NA|TRBJ2-1|NA|TRBV7-3
CASSLWGDSSSSYNEQFF
TGTGCCAGCAGCCTATGGGGTGACTCTTCAAGCTCCTACAATGAGCAGTTCTTC
>TRBD2|TRBJ2-1|once|TRBV19
CASSPGVGLTSGRENEQFF
TGTGCCAGTAGCCCCGGGGTGGGGTTGACTAGCGGGAGGGAGAATGAGCAGTTCTTC
>TRBD1|TRBJ1-4|NA|TRBV6-1
CASSEVSGTGGPNEKLFF
TGTGCCAGCAGTGAAGTTAGTGGGACAGGGGGTCCAAATGAAAAACTGTTTTTT
>TRBD2|TRBJ2-3|NA|TRBV4-1
CASSQGVAGGYTDTQYF
TGCGCCAGCAGCCAAGGAGTTGCGGGAGGGTATACAGATACGCAGTATTTT
>NA|TRBJ2-5|NA|TRBV21-1
CASSLPGDRVWIQETQYF
TGTGCCAGCAGCCTCCCAGGGGACAGGGTTTGGATTCAAGAGACCCAGTACTTC
>NA|TRBJ1-3|NA|TRBV5-1
CASRWDGSSGNTIYF
TGCGCCAGCAGATGGGACGGTAGCTCTGGAAACACCATATATTTT
>TRBD1|TRBJ1-2|NA|TRBV19
CASTQGAKGYTF
TGTGCCAGTACACAGGGGGCAAAAGGCTACACCTTC